A single sample gave rise to the 17 T cell receptor beta chains below, sequenced in a study of blood T cells in healthy people across ages. Combining a sample-barcoded 5' primer with a J-beta primer mix, a second PCR ran for roughly 7 to 11 cycles. TCRdb reprocessed the 5' RACE reads via MiXCR and lists one record per CDR3 protein. The sample contains roughly 700,000 distinct CDR3 sequences, around 45% of which appear only once. The sequenced sample consisted of blood. The source is a woman aged 55-69 years in good health.

This chain joins TRBV28 and TRBJ1-4; 9 bases fit TRBD1. The CDR3 sequence is 15 residues long. CDR1 MDHEN and CDR2 SYDVKM come from the germline V gene. After removal of 2 bases from V and 7 bases from J, the junction contained 5 bases not matched to a gene. The CDR3 bases are TGTGCCAGCAGTTTACCCGGGACAGGGTCTGAAAAACTGTTTTTT. Translated, it gives CASSLPGTGSEKLFF. The whole variable domain, remainder taken from reference TRBV28 and TRBJ1-4, is DVKVTQSSRYLVKRTGEKVFLECVQDMDHENMFWYRQDPGLGLRLIYFSYDVKMKEKGDIPEGYSVSREKKERFSLILESASTNQTSMYLCASSLPGTGSEKLFFGSGTQLSVL.

The chain links TRBV28 to TRBJ1-2; TRBD1 is a possible D gene (5 bases). The CDR3 extends over 15 amino acids. Looked up from germline, CDR1 is MDHEN and CDR2 is SYDVKM. V was clipped by 4 bases and J by 8 bases, with 20 bases between them. The CDR3 region has the DNA TGTGCCAGCAGTTCCGGCGGGGACCCGTGGCGGGGCTACACCTTC. Residues: CASSSGGDPWRGYTF.

The chain is built from TRBV5-1 and TRBJ2-5; possible D gene TRBD2, 6 bases. Germline V gene data show CDR1 as SGHRS and CDR2 as YFSETQ. The CDR3 loop spans 15 amino acids. V lost 4 bases and J 5 bases, leaving 18 bases between the germline ends. The CDR3: CASSGKHGGDETQYF. In nucleotides, the CDR3 is TGCGCCAGCAGCGGCAAACACGGAGGGGACGAGACCCAGTACTTC. The full variable domain, rest sourced from reference TRBV5-1 and TRBJ2-5, is KAGVTQTPRYLIKTRGQQVTLSCSPISGHRSVSWYQQTPGQGLQFLFEYFSETQRNKGNFPGRFSGRQFSNSRSEMNVSTLELGDSALYLCASSGKHGGDETQYFGPGTRLLVL.

J is TRBJ2-5 and V is TRBV7-9, with 7 bases identical to TRBD1. V gave up 1 base and J gave up 11 bases; unmatched junction bases: 10. CDR1 is SEHNR, CDR2 FQNEAQ, per germline (reference sequence). The CDR3 is 14 amino acids. CDR3 residues: CASSLGQGVFEQYF. CDR3 sequence (DNA): TGTGCCAGCAGCTTAGGGCAGGGGGTCTTTGAGCAGTACTTC.

This clonotype was counted a few times. The chain uses TRBV28 and TRBJ2-5; D ambiguous. Germline assignment: CDR1 MDHEN and CDR2 SYDVKM. The CDR3 has 14 amino acids. Trimming took 2 bases from V and 0 from J, leaving 7 bases between them. CDR3 sequence: CASSLRMYQETQYF. CDR3 DNA: TGTGCCAGCAGTTTAAGAATGTACCAAGAGACCCAGTACTTC.

V usage is TRBV4-1 and J usage is TRBJ2-1; no firm D call. The V gene's germline CDR1 is MGHRA and CDR2 YSYEKL. The CDR3 has 13 residues. The V end lost 3 bases, the J end lost 3 bases, and 6 bases lay between the germline ends. The CDR3 DNA is TGCGCCAGCAGCCAGAACTACTACAATGAGCAGTTCTTC. This gives the protein CASSQNYYNEQFF.

The chain links TRBV29-1 to TRBJ1-2; D is undetermined. This CDR3 contains 13 residues. Trimming shortened V by 3 bases and J by 6 bases, and 14 bases separated the two germline ends. Germline V gene sequence: CDR1 SQVTM, CDR2 ANQGSEA. DNA of the CDR3: TGCAGCGTTGAGTCGGGGTGGAAGAATGGCTACACCTTC. It codes for CSVESGWKNGYTF.

This clonotype showed up just a few times. The rearrangement joins TRBV29-1 to TRBJ2-1; TRBD1 aligns across 8 bases. J was trimmed by 4 bases and V by 1 base; bases with no gene match: 6. The CDR3 extends over 15 amino acids. Germline-derived CDR1 and CDR2 are SQVTM and ANQGSEA. The CDR3 here is CSVEGGQGTYNEQFF. CDR3 DNA sequence: TGCAGCGTTGAAGGCGGACAGGGAACTTACAATGAGCAGTTCTTC.

The V and J genes are TRBV29-1 and TRBJ2-7, with 11 bases lining up with TRBD2. Germline CDR1 reads SQVTM; CDR2 reads ANQGSEA. The CDR3 is 13 amino acids. The CDR3 is CSLISGGDAEQYF. CDR3 nucleotides: TGCAGTCTAATTAGCGGGGGGGATGCCGAGCAGTACTTC.

The genes are TRBV7-2 and TRBJ2-1; D gene uncertain. The V end was cut by 2 bases, the J end by 6 bases, with 11 bases between. The germline V gene encodes CDR1 SGHTA and CDR2 FQGNSA. There are 14 residues in the CDR3. In DNA form, the CDR3 reads TGTGCCAGCAGCTTACTTCCTACCCTCAATGAGCAGTTCTTC. Residues: CASSLLPTLNEQFF. Together with reference TRBV7-2 and TRBJ2-1, the CDR3 gives the full variable domain: GAGVSQSPSNKVTEKGKDVELRCDPISGHTALYWYRQSLGQGLEFLIYFQGNSAPDKSGLPSDRFSAERTGGSVSTLTIQRTQQEDSAVYLCASSLLPTLNEQFFGPGTRLTVL.

This clonotype was picked up a small number of times. The CDR3 loop is CASRHRAKNSPLHF. As DNA, the CDR3 is TGTGCCAGCAGACACAGGGCGAAAAATTCACCCCTCCACTTT. The chain carries TRBV28 and TRBJ1-6; weak D call: TRBD1 (6 bases). The CDR3 has 14 amino acids. Trimming took 6 bases from V and 7 from J, leaving 13 bases between them. Looked up from germline, CDR1 is MDHEN and CDR2 is SYDVKM.

A few counts support this clonotype. The chain recombines TRBV7-6 with TRBJ1-5, with D perhaps TRBD1 (6 bases). CDR1 is SGHVS, CDR2 FNYEAQ, per germline. Between the trimmed V and J ends, which lost 4 bases and 2 bases, there was a span of 18 bases. The CDR3 is 17 amino acids. This CDR3 is CASSSLTGARGNQPQHF. CDR3 DNA: TGTGCCAGCAGCTCCCTGACAGGCGCTAGGGGCAATCAGCCCCAGCATTTT.

The gene calls are TRBV28 and TRBJ2-6; no definite D call. Per germline, CDR1 MDHEN and CDR2 SYDVKM. V was cut by 6 bases and J by 0 bases, with 12 bases left in between. The CDR3 totals 16 residues. CDR3 sequence (DNA): TGTGCCAGCAGCATCTTTTCGGGCTCTGGGGCCAACGTCCTGACTTTC. Translated, it gives CASSIFSGSGANVLTF.

CDR3 region: CASRGTSGLSYNEQFF. The CDR3 nucleotides read TGTGCCAGCAGGGGAACTAGCGGGCTTTCCTACAATGAGCAGTTCTTC. V is TRBV6-6 and J is TRBJ2-1, with 9 bases aligning to TRBD2. The CDR3 loop spans 16 amino acids. J lost 1 base, V lost 6 bases, and 7 bases had no gene match. CDR1 and CDR2 from the germline V gene are MNHNY and SVGAGI (reference sequence).

This clonotype was observed once. This chain connects TRBV20-1 to TRBJ2-2; D may correspond to TRBD1 or TRBD2 (5 bases each). CDR1 DFQATT and CDR2 SNEGSKA come from the germline V gene (reference sequence). The CDR3 contains 17 residues. V lost 6 bases to trimming and J lost 6 bases, with 26 bases between them. The CDR3 DNA reads TGCAGTGCGGAGGAGGCAAAGGGGCTTTGGGACCCCGGGGAGCTGTTTTTT. This translates into CSAEEAKGLWDPGELFF.

Remarks on this clonotype: At one end, the junction sequence differs from germline, possibly due to a read error. The chain is built from TRBV4-3 and TRBJ2-7; 7 nucleotides align to TRBD2. There are 16 residues in the CDR3. CDR1 is LGHNA, CDR2 YSLEER, per germline. The CDR3 is CVSSQDAGEGSYEQYF. CDR3 sequence (DNA): TGCGTCAGCAGCCAAGATGCGGGAGAAGGGTCCTACGAGCAGTACTTC.

The chain recombines TRBV6-2 or TRBV6-3 with TRBJ2-6; 7 bases map to TRBD1. This CDR3 has 17 amino acids. With V trimmed by 2 bases and J by 0 bases, 4 bases remained unmatched. CDR1 MNHEY and CDR2 SVGEGT come from the germline V gene. In DNA, the CDR3 is TGTGCCAGCAGTTACCCGGACAGGCCCTCTGGGGCCAACGTCCTGACTTTC. The encoded protein is CASSYPDRPSGANVLTF.